The 3 T cell receptor beta chains in this list originate from one sample, sequenced in a study of blood T cell repertoires in COVID-19. Data came from immunoSEQ multiplex PCR; TCRdb stores just in-frame clones and leaves some out. The profile shows 310,000 or so clones, around 89% of them singletons. Sequencing input: peripheral blood. The receptors come from a man aged 18 to 29 who had recovered from COVID-19.

The rearrangement links TRBV5-4 to TRBJ1-1, with unresolved D. Germline V CDR1 and CDR2: SGHNT, YYREEE (reference sequence). V lost 3 bases to trimming and J lost 1 base, with 7 bases between them. The CDR3 consists of 13 residues. CDR3 coding DNA: TGTGCCAGCAGCTCTGGGAGGAACACTGAAGCTTTCTTT. Protein: CASSSGRNTEAFF.

Of note for this clone: The same CDR3 arises from other DNA sequences in this sample as well. The chain is built from TRBV6-5 and TRBJ2-5; D is ambiguous. Germline V gives CDR1 MNHEY, CDR2 SVGAGI. Trimming took off 4 bases at V and 4 bases at J, with 4 bases between the two ends. The CDR3 is 11 amino acids. CDR3 protein: CASSSGETQYF. The CDR3 DNA is TGTGCCAGCAGTTCCGGAGAGACCCAGTACTTC.

The V and J genes are TRBV7-2 and TRBJ2-7; D is unclear. V lost 5 bases and J lost 4, with 6 bases in between. This CDR3 region has 11 residues. CDR1 is SGHTA, CDR2 FQGNSA, per germline. CDR3 amino acids: CASSLQYEQYF. For the CDR3, the DNA is TGTGCCAGCAGCCTTCAGTACGAGCAGTACTTC.